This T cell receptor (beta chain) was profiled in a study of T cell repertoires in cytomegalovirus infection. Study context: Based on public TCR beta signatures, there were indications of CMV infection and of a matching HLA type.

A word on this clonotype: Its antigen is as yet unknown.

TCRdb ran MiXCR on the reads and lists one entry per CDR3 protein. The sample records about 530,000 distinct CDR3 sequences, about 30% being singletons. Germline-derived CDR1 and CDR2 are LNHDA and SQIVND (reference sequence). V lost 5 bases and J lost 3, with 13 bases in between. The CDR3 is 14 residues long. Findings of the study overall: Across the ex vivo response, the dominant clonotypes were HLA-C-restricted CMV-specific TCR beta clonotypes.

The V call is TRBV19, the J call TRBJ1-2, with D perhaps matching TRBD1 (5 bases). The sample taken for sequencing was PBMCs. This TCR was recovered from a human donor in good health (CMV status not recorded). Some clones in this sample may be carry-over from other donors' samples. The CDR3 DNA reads TGTGCCAGTAGTCTCCGGACACTCGACTATGGCTACACCTTC. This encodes CASSLRTLDYGYTF. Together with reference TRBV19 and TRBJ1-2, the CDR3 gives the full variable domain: DGGITQSPKYLFRKEGQNVTLSCEQNLNHDAMYWYRQDPGQGLRLIYYSQIVNDFQKGDIAEGYSVSREKKESFPLTVTSAQKNPTAFYLCASSLRTLDYGYTFGSGTRLTVV.